These 24 T cell receptor beta chains were all obtained from the same sample, sequenced in a study of spatial heterogeneity in lung cancer. Each CDR3 protein is one row after TCRdb ran MiXCR on the 5' RACE reads. The table has about 94,000 distinct CDR3 sequences, just under 20% seen once. Documented time point: blood at routine non-recurrence follow-up after resection. The source was PBMCs, collected at follow-up. These receptors originate from a male donor with early-stage non-small cell lung cancer.

This clonotype was observed a handful of times. The V gene is TRBV19, the J gene TRBJ1-1; 11 bases match TRBD1. The CDR3 length is 14 residues. Trimming removed 5 bases from V and 4 bases from J; junction bases left unmatched: 3. CDR1 and CDR2 from the germline V gene are LNHDA and SQIVND (reference sequence). The CDR3 coding sequence is TGTGCCAGTAGTTTGGGGACAGGGGGCACTGAAGCTTTCTTT. Amino acid sequence: CASSLGTGGTEAFF.

At least ten counts were recorded for this clonotype. A read error may produce the germline difference seen at one junction end. This chain's CDR3 is CSASTSGDTRYF. The CDR3 coding sequence is TGCAGTGCTAGTACTAGCGGAGATACGCGGTATTTT. This chain joins TRBV20-1 and TRBJ2-3; TRBD2 matches 8 bases. CDR3 size: 12 residues. Germline CDR1 reads DFQATT; CDR2 reads SNEGSKA (reference sequence).

This clonotype has ten or more counts. The gene calls are TRBV7-6 and TRBJ2-7; D may be TRBD1 or TRBD2 (5 bases each). There are 17 residues in the CDR3. Between the trimmed V and J ends, which lost 1 base and 3 bases, there was a span of 19 bases. Germline CDR1 and CDR2: SGHVS and FNYEAQ. CDR3 sequence: CASSLVDSRDGGYEQYF. The DNA of the CDR3 is TGTGCCAGCAGCTTAGTGGATTCCCGGGACGGTGGCTACGAGCAGTACTTC.

V gene TRBV20-1 combines with J gene TRBJ2-3; D possibly corresponds to TRBD1 (6 bases). The germline V and J ends were trimmed by 4 bases and 4 bases, with 18 bases remaining between them. The CDR3 is 15 residues long. Germline V CDR1 and CDR2: DFQATT, SNEGSKA (reference sequence). Here the CDR3 reads CSATLQGLRADTQYF. The CDR3, as DNA: TGCAGTGCTACCTTACAGGGTCTTCGCGCAGATACGCAGTATTTT.

This clonotype was picked up a small number of times. The chain is built from TRBV19 and TRBJ1-5, with 8 nucleotides matching TRBD1. The junction had 5 bases not matched to a gene; V was cut back by 5 bases and J by 2 bases. Per the germline V gene, CDR1 is LNHDA and CDR2 is SQIVND (reference sequence). The CDR3 contains 15 residues. The CDR3 nucleotides read TGTGCCAGTAGTGAATCGGGACAGGGCAATCAGCCCCAGCATTTT. Protein: CASSESGQGNQPQHF. The full variable domain, with the rest looked up from reference TRBV19 and TRBJ1-5, is DGGITQSPKYLFRKEGQNVTLSCEQNLNHDAMYWYRQDPGQGLRLIYYSQIVNDFQKGDIAEGYSVSREKKESFPLTVTSAQKNPTAFYLCASSESGQGNQPQHFGDGTRLSIL.

This clonotype turned up a few times. V gene TRBV7-6 combines with J gene TRBJ1-1, with D unclear. V shed 5 bases and J shed 7 bases, with 20 bases lying between them. Germline V gives CDR1 SGHVS, CDR2 FNYEAQ. The CDR3 runs to 15 residues. The CDR3 here is CASSPGTFLLGEAFF. The DNA of the CDR3 is TGTGCCAGCAGCCCTGGCACGTTCCTCCTCGGTGAAGCTTTCTTT.

This clonotype was observed a few times. This chain links TRBV10-3 with TRBJ1-6; D is possibly TRBD1 (5 bases). The CDR3 is 15 amino acids. The V end was cut by 4 bases, the J end by 6 bases, with 13 bases between. Germline V lookup: CDR1 ENHRY, CDR2 SYGVKD. The CDR3 region is CAISGGGITNSPLHF. The CDR3 nucleotides are TGTGCCATCAGTGGGGGGGGGATTACTAATTCACCCCTCCACTTT.

This clonotype was counted between two and nine times. The genes are TRBV4-2 and TRBJ1-5; 10 positions match TRBD1. Germline V gene data show CDR1 as LGHNA and CDR2 as YNFKEQ. This CDR3 is 17 amino acids long. J was trimmed by 0 bases and V by 2 bases; bases with no gene match: 4. CDR3 protein: CASSQRGTGDSNQPQHF. DNA of the CDR3: TGTGCCAGCAGCCAAAGGGGGACAGGGGATAGCAATCAGCCCCAGCATTTT.

This clonotype has only a few counts. The chain employs TRBV11-2 and TRBJ2-6; D ambiguous. The V end was cut by 5 bases, the J end by 0 bases, with 23 bases between. This CDR3 is built from 20 residues. Germline lookup yields CDR1 SGHAT and CDR2 FQNNGV. DNA for the CDR3: TGTGCCAGCAGCCCAAAAGTGATTCAGTTAAGTTTCTCTGGGGCCAACGTCCTGACTTTC. Its translation: CASSPKVIQLSFSGANVLTF.

The chain recombines TRBV30 with TRBJ2-3; D not resolved. Germline loops: CDR1 GTSNPN, CDR2 SVGIG (reference sequence). Trimming took 2 bases from V and 1 from J, leaving 4 bases between them. The CDR3 is 12 residues long. Here the CDR3 reads CAWSPRTDTQYF. CDR3 nucleotides: TGTGCCTGGAGTCCCCGCACAGATACGCAGTATTTT.

This clonotype turned up a few times. The chain recombines TRBV14 with TRBJ2-2; D remains unclear. The germline V gene encodes CDR1 SGHDN and CDR2 FVKESK. With 2 bases removed from V and 5 bases from J, the gap between germline ends came to 21 bases. The CDR3 sequence is 18 residues long. The CDR3 loop is CASSQFMGKAPHTGELFF. The CDR3 nucleotides are TGTGCCAGCAGCCAATTTATGGGGAAGGCCCCTCATACCGGGGAGCTGTTTTTT.

This clonotype was counted only a few times. The chain carries TRBV5-4 and TRBJ2-3; 9 nucleotides agree with TRBD2. From germline, CDR1 is SGHNT and CDR2 YYREEE (reference sequence). The CDR3 loop spans 15 amino acids. V trimming: 2 bases; J trimming: 2 bases; junction bases outside the gene matches: 3. The CDR3 sequence is CASSFSGGITDTQYF. The CDR3 DNA is TGTGCCAGCAGCTTCAGCGGGGGGATCACAGATACGCAGTATTTT.

This clonotype occurred a few times. The genes are TRBV6-2 or TRBV6-3 and TRBJ1-5; TRBD1 is a possible D gene (5 bases). CDR1 and CDR2 from the germline V gene are MNHEY and SVGEGT. V lost 6 bases, J lost 2 bases, and 17 bases lay in between. The CDR3 runs 16 residues. The CDR3 sequence is CASRPDQGGGNQPQHF. DNA for the CDR3: TGTGCCAGCAGGCCCGATCAGGGAGGGGGCAATCAGCCCCAGCATTTT.

This chain joins TRBV7-2 and TRBJ2-7, with 8 bases matching TRBD1. Germline loops: CDR1 SGHTA, CDR2 FQGNSA. The CDR3 has 15 residues. Trimming cost V 8 bases and J 1 base; bases outside gene matches: 10. For the CDR3, the DNA is TGTGCCAGCGGACAGGGCCAGTCTCCTTCCTACGAGCAGTACTTC. Protein product: CASGQGQSPSYEQYF. The full variable domain, with the rest looked up from reference TRBV7-2 and TRBJ2-7, is GAGVSQSPSNKVTEKGKDVELRCDPISGHTALYWYRQSLGQGLEFLIYFQGNSAPDKSGLPSDRFSAERTGGSVSTLTIQRTQQEDSAVYLCASGQGQSPSYEQYFGPGTRLTVT.

This clonotype was counted between two and nine times. The genes are TRBV20-1 and TRBJ2-3, with TRBD2 matching 8 bases. With 3 bases clipped from V and 0 bases from J, the junction kept 5 bases outside the gene matches. Germline loops: CDR1 DFQATT, CDR2 SNEGSKA (reference sequence). CDR3 length: 15 residues. In nucleotides, the CDR3 is TGCAGTGCTAGTAGCGGGGCCCTCAGCACAGATACGCAGTATTTT. Its translation: CSASSGALSTDTQYF.

As concerns this clonotype: At one end, the junction sequence differs from germline, possibly due to a read error. This chain uses TRBV10-3 with TRBJ2-5; D is perhaps TRBD1 or TRBD2 (5 bases each). CDR1 and CDR2 (germline): ENHRY, SYGVKD. The CDR3 sequence is 12 residues long. The CDR3 nucleotides are TGTGCCATCGGTATACCCGGGGCCCCCGTGAACTTC. Protein sequence: CAIGIPGAPVNF.

The sample holds a few counts of this clonotype. The rearrangement links TRBV12-3 or TRBV12-4 to TRBJ2-1; TRBD1 agrees at 9 bases. The CDR3 length is 13 residues. The J segment lost 10 bases and the V segment lost 4 bases, leaving 5 bases of the junction unmatched. The CDR3 protein is CASSSTGGGEQFF. The CDR3 region has the DNA TGTGCCAGCAGTTCCACAGGGGGCGGAGAGCAGTTCTTC.

This clonotype appeared a few times. The V call is TRBV11-2, the J call TRBJ2-4; 10 bases map to TRBD2. Germline V gene data show CDR1 as SGHAT and CDR2 as FQNNGV. The CDR3 runs 15 residues. V was clipped by 1 base and J by 4 bases; unmatched bases: 1. The CDR3 DNA reads as TGTGCCAGCAGCTTAGTAGCGGGGGGTAAAAACATTCAGTACTTC. Its protein product is CASSLVAGGKNIQYF.

The CDR3 DNA reads as TGTGCCTGGAGTGGGCCGGCACCCTCCTACGAGCAGTACTTC. Encoded protein: CAWSGPAPSYEQYF. V gene TRBV30 combines with J gene TRBJ2-7; no clear D gene. This CDR3 is built from 14 residues. V was shortened by 1 base and J by 0 bases, with 10 bases between the two germline ends. From germline, CDR1 is GTSNPN and CDR2 SVGIG (reference sequence).

This chain links TRBV24-1 with TRBJ2-4, with a tentative D call TRBD1 (6 bases). This CDR3 is built from 12 residues. Trimming removed 9 bases from V and 6 bases from J, with 11 bases in between. Germline values: CDR1 KGHDR, CDR2 SFDVKD. The CDR3 sequence is CATRDNLNIQYF. The DNA of the CDR3 is TGTGCCACCCGGGACAATCTAAACATTCAGTACTTC.

The table lists this clonotype with many counts. The chain has TRBV2 and TRBJ1-2; D uncertain. This CDR3 comprises 14 residues. Looked up from germline, CDR1 is SNHLY and CDR2 is FYNNEI. The V gene lost 6 bases and the J gene lost 4 bases, with 15 bases spanning the gap. The DNA for the CDR3 is TGTGCCAGCAGCCACCTTGTTGAGGGCTATGGCTACACCTTC. Amino acids: CASSHLVEGYGYTF.

The chain uses TRBV5-1 and TRBJ2-1; TRBD1 agrees at 7 bases. The CDR3 is 14 residues long. In germline, CDR1 is SGHRS, CDR2 YFSETQ. The trim removed 3 bases at V and 5 bases at J, leaving 5 bases unmatched. The CDR3, as DNA: TGCGCCAGCAGCTCCGGGACAGCTAACAATGAGCAGTTCTTC. Amino acid sequence: CASSSGTANNEQFF.

Only a few counts were recorded for this clonotype. The chain recombines TRBV20-1 with TRBJ2-1; D might be TRBD1 or TRBD2, each matching 6 bases. The CDR3 sequence is 14 residues long. Germline V lookup: CDR1 DFQATT, CDR2 SNEGSKA (reference sequence). V gave up 8 bases and J gave up 0 bases, with 14 bases separating them. The CDR3 loop reads CSRGAGLSYNEQFF. The CDR3 DNA is TGCAGTAGGGGGGCAGGACTCTCCTACAATGAGCAGTTCTTC.

The rearrangement joins TRBV20-1 to TRBJ2-1, with D unclear. CDR1 DFQATT and CDR2 SNEGSKA come from the germline V gene (reference sequence). The CDR3 is made up of 12 amino acids. The V gene lost 2 bases and the J gene lost 10 bases, with 12 bases spanning the gap. CDR3 coding DNA: TGCAGTGCTAGATCCCCGGAACCGGAGCAGTTCTTC. This gives the protein CSARSPEPEQFF.